This T cell receptor (beta chain) originates from a study of T-cell memory formation after mild COVID-19. At the level of the study: TCR clusters were mostly donor specific.

Barcoded TCR alpha and TCR beta cDNA libraries with UMIs came from 5'RACE using constant-segment primers. In TCRdb, the 5' RACE reads were re-called with MiXCR into one record per CDR3 protein. The data show under 250,000 distinct CDR3 sequences, with 15% seen just once and 2% to 2.5% held by the top ten. CDR1 and CDR2 from the germline V gene are LGHNA and YSLEER. Trimming removed 0 bases from V and 1 base from J, with 18 bases in between. The CDR3 runs 18 residues. Whole-study findings and limits: A second wave expanding day 15 to 37 was CD4+-biased; contracting clones were balanced. Pre-infection memory harbored some responding clones, suggesting cross-reactive memory joined.

Comment on this clonotype: Its target is unknown.

The sequenced sample was PBMCs or a T cell subset sorted from them (not recorded which). The chain combines TRBV4-3 with TRBJ2-5; the D gene is possibly TRBD2 (5 bases). The sequence was collected from an adult woman who had mild COVID-19 (a few samples of this study predate the infection). Cell type and time point are not known. The CDR3 DNA follows: TGCGCCAGCAGCCAAGATCTTTCCAGCGGAGCTCCCCAAGAGACCCAGTACTTC. This translates into CASSQDLSSGAPQETQYF.